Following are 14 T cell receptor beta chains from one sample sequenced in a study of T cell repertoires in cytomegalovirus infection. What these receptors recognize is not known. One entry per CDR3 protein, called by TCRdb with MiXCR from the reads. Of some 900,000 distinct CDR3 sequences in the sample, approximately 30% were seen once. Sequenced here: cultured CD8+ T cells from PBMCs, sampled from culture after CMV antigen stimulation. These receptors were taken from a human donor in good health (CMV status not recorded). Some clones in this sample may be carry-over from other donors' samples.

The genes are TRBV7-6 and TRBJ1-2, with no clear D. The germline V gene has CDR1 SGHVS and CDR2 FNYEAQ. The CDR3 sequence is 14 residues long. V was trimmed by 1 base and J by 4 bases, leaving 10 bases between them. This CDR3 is CASSLGVGIYGYTF. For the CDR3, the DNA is TGTGCCAGCAGCTTAGGGGTAGGAATCTATGGCTACACCTTC.

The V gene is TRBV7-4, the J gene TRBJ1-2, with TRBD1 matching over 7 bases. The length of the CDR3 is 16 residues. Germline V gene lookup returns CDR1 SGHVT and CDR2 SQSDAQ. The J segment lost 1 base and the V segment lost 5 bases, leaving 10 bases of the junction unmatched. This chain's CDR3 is CASSRHGQDGNYGYTF. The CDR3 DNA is TGTGCCAGCAGCCGACATGGACAGGACGGTAACTATGGCTACACCTTC.

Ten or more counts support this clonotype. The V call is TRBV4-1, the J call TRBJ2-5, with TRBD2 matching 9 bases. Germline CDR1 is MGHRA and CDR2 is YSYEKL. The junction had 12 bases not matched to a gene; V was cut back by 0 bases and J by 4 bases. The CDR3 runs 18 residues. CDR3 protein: CASSQDMAGGPKRETQYF. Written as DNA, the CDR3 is TGCGCCAGCAGCCAAGATATGGCGGGGGGGCCGAAAAGAGAGACCCAGTACTTC.

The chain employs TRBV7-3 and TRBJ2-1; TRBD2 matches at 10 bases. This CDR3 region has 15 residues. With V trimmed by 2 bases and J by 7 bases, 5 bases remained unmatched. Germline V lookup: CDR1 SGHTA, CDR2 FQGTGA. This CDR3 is CASSLVAGGFNEQFF. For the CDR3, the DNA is TGTGCCAGCAGCTTAGTAGCGGGGGGTTTTAATGAGCAGTTCTTC.

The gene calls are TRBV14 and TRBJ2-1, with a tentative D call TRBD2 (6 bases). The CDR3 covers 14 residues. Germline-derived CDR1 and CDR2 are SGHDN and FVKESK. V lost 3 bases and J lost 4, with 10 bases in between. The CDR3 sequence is CASSQGLRYNEQFF. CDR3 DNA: TGTGCCAGCAGCCAGGGACTGAGATACAATGAGCAGTTCTTC.

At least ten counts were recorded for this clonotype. The CDR3: CASRGQGWSYNSPLHF. The CDR3 DNA sequence: TGTGCCAGCAGGGGACAGGGTTGGTCCTATAATTCACCCCTCCACTTT. J is TRBJ1-6 and V is TRBV27; 9 positions agree with TRBD1. The J segment lost 1 base and the V segment lost 6 bases, leaving 4 bases of the junction unmatched. CDR1 is MNHEY, CDR2 SMNVEV, per germline (reference sequence). There are 16 residues in the CDR3.

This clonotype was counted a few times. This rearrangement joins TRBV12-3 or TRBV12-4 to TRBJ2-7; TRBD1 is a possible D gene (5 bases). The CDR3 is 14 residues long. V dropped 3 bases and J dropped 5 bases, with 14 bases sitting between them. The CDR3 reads CASSFQGVIDEQYF. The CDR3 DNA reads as TGTGCCAGCAGTTTCCAGGGTGTCATCGACGAGCAGTACTTC.

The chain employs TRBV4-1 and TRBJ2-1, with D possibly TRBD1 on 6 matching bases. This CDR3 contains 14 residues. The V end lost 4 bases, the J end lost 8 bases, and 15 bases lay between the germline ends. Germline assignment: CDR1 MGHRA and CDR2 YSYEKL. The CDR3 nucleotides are TGCGCCAGCAGCCTAATGAACGGACAGTATGAGCAGTTCTTC. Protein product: CASSLMNGQYEQFF.

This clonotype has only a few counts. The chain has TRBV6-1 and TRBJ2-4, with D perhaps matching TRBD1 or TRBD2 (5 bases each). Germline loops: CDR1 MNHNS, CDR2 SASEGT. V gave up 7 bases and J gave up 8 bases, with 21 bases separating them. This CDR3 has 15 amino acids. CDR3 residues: CASILSRAPGHIQYF. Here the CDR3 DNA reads TGTGCCAGCATTCTAAGCAGGGCACCGGGACACATTCAGTACTTC.

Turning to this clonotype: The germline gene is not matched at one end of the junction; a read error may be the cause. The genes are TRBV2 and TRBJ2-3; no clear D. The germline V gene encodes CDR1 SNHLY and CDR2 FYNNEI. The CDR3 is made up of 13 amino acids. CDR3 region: CANSERRADTQYF. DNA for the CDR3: TGTGCCAACAGTGAGAGAAGAGCAGATACGCAGTATTTT. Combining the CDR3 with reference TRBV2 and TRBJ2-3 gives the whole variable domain EPEVTQTPSHQVTQMGQEVILRCVPISNHLYFYWYRQILGQKVEFLVSFYNNEISEKSEIFDDQFSVERPDGSNFTLKIRSTKLEDSAMYFCANSERRADTQYFGPGTRLTVL.

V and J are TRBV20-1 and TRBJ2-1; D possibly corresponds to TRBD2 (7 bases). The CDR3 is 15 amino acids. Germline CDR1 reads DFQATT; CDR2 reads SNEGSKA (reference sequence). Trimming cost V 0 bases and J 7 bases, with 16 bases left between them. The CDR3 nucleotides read TGCAGTGCTAGAGAGTGGGGGGGCCTTGTAAATGAGCAGTTCTTC. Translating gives CSAREWGGLVNEQFF.

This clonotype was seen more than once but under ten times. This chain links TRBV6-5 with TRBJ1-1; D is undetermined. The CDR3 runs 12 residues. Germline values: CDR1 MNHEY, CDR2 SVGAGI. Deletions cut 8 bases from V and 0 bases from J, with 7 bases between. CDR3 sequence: CASRQMNTEAFF. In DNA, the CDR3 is TGTGCCAGCCGACAAATGAACACTGAAGCTTTCTTT.

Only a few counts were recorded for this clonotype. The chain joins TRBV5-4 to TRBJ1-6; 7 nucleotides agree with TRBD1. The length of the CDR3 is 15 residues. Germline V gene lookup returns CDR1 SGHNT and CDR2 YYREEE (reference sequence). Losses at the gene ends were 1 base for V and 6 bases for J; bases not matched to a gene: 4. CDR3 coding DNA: TGTGCCAGCAGCTTGCTAACAGGGGTTAATTCACCCCTCCACTTT. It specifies CASSLLTGVNSPLHF.

This chain's CDR3 is CASSLLSGGVGELFF. In DNA, the CDR3 is TGTGCCAGCAGTCTTCTTAGCGGGGGTGTCGGGGAGCTGTTTTTT. The V call is TRBV27, the J call TRBJ2-2; 9 bases are shared with TRBD2. The CDR3 is made up of 15 amino acids. Germline CDR1 is MNHEY and CDR2 is SMNVEV (reference sequence). J gave up 7 bases and V 5 bases, and 8 bases lay outside the gene matches.